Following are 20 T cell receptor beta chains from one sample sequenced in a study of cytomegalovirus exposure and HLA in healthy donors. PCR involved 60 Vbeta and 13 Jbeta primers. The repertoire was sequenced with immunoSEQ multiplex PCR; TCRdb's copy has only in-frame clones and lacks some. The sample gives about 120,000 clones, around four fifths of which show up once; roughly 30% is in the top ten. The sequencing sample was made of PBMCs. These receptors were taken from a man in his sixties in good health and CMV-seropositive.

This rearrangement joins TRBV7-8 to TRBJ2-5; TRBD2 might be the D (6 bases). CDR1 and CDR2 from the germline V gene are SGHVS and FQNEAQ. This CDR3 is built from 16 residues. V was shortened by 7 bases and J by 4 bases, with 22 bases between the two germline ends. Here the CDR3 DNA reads TGTGCCAGCAACCGCCCTACCGTCCGGGAGTCAGAGACCCAGTACTTC. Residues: CASNRPTVRESETQYF. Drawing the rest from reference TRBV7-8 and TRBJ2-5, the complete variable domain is GAGVSQSPRYKVAKRGQDVALRCDPISGHVSLFWYQQALGQGPEFLTYFQNEAQLDKSGLPSDRFFAERPEGSVSTLKIQRTQQEDSAVYLCASNRPTVRESETQYFGPGTRLLVL.

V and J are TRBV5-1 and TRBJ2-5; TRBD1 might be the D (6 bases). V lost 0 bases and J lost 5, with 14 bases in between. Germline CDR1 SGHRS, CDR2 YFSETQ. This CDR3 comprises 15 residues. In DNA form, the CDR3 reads TGCGCCAGCAGCTTGGCCGGGACAAGACAGGAGACCCAGTACTTC. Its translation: CASSLAGTRQETQYF.

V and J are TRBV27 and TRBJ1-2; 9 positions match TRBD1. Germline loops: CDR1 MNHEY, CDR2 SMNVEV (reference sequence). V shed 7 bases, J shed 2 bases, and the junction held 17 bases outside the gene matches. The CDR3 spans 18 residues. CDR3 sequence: CASIPRSGTGSLNYGYTF. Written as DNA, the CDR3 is TGTGCCAGCATCCCTCGATCCGGGACAGGGAGCCTAAACTATGGCTACACCTTC.

CDR3: CASSPTAGAQDEQFF. The CDR3 DNA follows: TGTGCCAGCTCACCAACAGCGGGAGCACAGGATGAGCAGTTCTTC. The rearrangement uses TRBV18 and TRBJ2-1; 8 bases fit TRBD2. CDR3 length equals 15 residues. Germline CDR1 reads KGHSH; CDR2 reads LQKENI. Unmatched junction bases numbered 8, after V lost 2 bases and J lost 8 bases.

Written as DNA, the CDR3 is TGTGCCAGCAGCCAAGATTTAGCGGGGGGGCCGAATGAGCAGTTCTTC. It encodes CASSQDLAGGPNEQFF. The J gene is TRBJ2-1, the V gene TRBV4-2; 11 bases are a match to TRBD2. The CDR3 is 16 amino acids. CDR1 is LGHNA, CDR2 YNFKEQ, per germline. J gave up 7 bases and V 0 bases, and 5 bases lay outside the gene matches.

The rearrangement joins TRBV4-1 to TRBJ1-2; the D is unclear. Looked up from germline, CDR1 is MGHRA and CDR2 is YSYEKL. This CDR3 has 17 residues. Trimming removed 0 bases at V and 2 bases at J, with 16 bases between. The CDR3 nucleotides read TGCGCCAGCAGCCAAGATACGCTTCGCCTGGCCAACTATGGCTACACCTTC. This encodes CASSQDTLRLANYGYTF.

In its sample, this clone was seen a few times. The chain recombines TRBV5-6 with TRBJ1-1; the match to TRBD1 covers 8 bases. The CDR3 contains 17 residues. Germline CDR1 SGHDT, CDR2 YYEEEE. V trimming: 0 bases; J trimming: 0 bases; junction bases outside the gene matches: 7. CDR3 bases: TGTGCCAGCAGCTTGGGGACAGGGAGGGTTATGAACACTGAAGCTTTCTTT. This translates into CASSLGTGRVMNTEAFF.

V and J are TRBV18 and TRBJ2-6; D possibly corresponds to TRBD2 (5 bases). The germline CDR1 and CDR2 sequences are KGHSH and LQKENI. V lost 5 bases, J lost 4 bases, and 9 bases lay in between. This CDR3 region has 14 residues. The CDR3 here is CASSGETGANVLTF. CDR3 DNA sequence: TGTGCCAGCTCAGGGGAGACGGGGGCCAACGTCCTGACTTTC.

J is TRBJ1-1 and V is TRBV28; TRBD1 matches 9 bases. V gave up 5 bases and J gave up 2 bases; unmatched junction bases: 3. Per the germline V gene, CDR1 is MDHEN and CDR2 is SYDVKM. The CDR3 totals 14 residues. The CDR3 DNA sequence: TGTGCCAGCAGTGTGACAGGGGGTAACACTGAAGCTTTCTTT. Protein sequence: CASSVTGGNTEAFF.

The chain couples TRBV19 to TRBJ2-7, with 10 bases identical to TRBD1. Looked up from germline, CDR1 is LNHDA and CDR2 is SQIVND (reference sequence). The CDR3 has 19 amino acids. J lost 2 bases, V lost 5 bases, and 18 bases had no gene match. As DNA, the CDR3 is TGTGCCAGTAGTCTCTCCTCGGCGTCCGGGACAGGGGATGCCTACGAGCAGTACTTC. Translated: CASSLSSASGTGDAYEQYF.

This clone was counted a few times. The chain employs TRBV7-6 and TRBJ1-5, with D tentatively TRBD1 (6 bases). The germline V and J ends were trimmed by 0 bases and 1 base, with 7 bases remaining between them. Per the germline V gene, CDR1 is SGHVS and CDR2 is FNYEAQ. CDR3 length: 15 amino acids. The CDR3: CASSLATGSNQPQHF. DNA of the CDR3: TGTGCCAGCAGCTTAGCGACAGGAAGCAATCAGCCCCAGCATTTT.

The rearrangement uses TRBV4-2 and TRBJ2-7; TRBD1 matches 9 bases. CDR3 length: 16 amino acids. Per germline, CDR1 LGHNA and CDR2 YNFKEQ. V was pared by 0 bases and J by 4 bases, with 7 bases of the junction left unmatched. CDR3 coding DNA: TGTGCCAGCAGCCAAGATCCGGGACAGGGCCCTTACGAGCAGTACTTC. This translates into CASSQDPGQGPYEQYF.

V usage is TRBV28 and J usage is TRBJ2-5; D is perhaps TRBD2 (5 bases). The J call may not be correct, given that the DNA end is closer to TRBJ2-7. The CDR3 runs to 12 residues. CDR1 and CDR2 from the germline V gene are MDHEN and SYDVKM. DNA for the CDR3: TGTGCCAGCAGCATCGAGCGGTACGAGCAGTACTTC. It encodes CASSIERYEQYF.

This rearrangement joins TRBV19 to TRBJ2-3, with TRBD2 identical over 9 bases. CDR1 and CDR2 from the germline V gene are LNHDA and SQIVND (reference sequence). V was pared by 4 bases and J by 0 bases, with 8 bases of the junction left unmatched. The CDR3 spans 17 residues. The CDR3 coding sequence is TGTGCCAGTAGTAGAGTTAGCGGGGGAGGAAGCACAGATACGCAGTATTTT. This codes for CASSRVSGGGSTDTQYF.

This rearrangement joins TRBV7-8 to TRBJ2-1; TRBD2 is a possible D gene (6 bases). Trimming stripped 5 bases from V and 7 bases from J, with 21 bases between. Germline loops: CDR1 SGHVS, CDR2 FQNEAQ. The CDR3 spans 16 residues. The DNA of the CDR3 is TGTGCCAGCAGCCCCGGCGGACCCCGGGAGCTTAATGAGCAGTTCTTC. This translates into CASSPGGPRELNEQFF. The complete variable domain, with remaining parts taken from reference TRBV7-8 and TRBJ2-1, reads GAGVSQSPRYKVAKRGQDVALRCDPISGHVSLFWYQQALGQGPEFLTYFQNEAQLDKSGLPSDRFFAERPEGSVSTLKIQRTQQEDSAVYLCASSPGGPRELNEQFFGPGTRLTVL.

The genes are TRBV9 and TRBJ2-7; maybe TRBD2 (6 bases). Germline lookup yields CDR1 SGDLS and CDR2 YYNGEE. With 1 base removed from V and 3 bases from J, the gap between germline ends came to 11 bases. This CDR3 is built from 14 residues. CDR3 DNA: TGTGCCAGCAGCGTAAGGAGCGGGTTCTACGAGCAGTACTTC. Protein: CASSVRSGFYEQYF.

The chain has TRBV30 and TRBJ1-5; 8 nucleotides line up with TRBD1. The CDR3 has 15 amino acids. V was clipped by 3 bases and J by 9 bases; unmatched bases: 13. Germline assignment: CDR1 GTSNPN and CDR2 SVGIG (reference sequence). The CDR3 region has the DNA TGTGCCTGGAGGGCCCCTGACAGGGGTCCTGGGCCCCAGCATTTT. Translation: CAWRAPDRGPGPQHF. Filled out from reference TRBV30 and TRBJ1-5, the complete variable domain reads SQTIHQWPATLVQPVGSPLSLECTVEGTSNPNLYWYRQAAGRGLQLLFYSVGIGQISSEVPQNLSASRPQDRQFILSSKKLLLSDSGFYLCAWRAPDRGPGPQHFGDGTRLSIL.

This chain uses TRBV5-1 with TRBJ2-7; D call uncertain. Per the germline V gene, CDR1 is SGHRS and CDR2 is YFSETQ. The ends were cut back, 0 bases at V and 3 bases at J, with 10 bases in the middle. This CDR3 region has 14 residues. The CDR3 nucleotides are TGCGCCAGCAGCTTGGGGGCAGGCATCTACGAGCAGTACTTC. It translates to CASSLGAGIYEQYF.

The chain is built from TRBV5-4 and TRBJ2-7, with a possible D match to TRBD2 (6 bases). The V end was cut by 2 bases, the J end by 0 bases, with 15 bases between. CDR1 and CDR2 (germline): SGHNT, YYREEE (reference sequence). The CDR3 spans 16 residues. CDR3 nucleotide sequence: TGTGCCAGCAGCTTTCCTGGGCGGGGTAGCTCCTACGAGCAGTACTTC. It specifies CASSFPGRGSSYEQYF.

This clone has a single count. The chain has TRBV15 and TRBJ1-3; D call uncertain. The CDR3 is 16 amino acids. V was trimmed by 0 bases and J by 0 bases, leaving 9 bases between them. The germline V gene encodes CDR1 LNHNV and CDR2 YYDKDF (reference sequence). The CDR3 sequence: CATSRDVPVSGNTIYF. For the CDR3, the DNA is TGTGCCACCAGCAGAGATGTCCCAGTCTCTGGAAACACCATATATTTT.